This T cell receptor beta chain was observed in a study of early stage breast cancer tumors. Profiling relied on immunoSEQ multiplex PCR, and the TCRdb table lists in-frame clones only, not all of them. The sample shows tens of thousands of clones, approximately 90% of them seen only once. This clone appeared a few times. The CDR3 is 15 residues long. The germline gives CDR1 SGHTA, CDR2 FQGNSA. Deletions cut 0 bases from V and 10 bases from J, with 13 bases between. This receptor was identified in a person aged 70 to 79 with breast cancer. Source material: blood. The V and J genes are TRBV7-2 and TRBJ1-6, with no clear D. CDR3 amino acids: CASSLAGVSLSPLHF. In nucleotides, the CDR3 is TGTGCCAGCAGCTTAGCGGGCGTCTCGTTGTCACCCCTCCACTTT.